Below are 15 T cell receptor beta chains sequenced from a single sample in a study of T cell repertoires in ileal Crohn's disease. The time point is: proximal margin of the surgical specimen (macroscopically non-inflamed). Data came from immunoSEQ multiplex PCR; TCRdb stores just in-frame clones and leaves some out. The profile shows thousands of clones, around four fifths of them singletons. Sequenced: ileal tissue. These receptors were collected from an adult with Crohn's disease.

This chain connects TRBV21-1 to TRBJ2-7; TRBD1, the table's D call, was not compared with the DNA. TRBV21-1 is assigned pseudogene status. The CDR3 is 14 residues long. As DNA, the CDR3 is TGTGCCAGCAGCATAAAGGGGAAATCCTACGAGCAGTACTTC. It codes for CASSIKGKSYEQYF.

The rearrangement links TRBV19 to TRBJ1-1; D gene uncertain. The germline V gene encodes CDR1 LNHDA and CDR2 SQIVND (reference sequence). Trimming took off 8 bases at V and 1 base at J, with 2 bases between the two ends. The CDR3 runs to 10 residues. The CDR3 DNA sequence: TGTGCCAGTGGGAACACTGAAGCTTTCTTT. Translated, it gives CASGNTEAFF.

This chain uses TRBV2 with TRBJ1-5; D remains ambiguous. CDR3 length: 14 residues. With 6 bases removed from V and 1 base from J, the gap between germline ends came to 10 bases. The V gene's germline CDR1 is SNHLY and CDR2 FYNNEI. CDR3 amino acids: CASRKGESNQPQHF. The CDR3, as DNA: TGTGCCAGCAGGAAGGGAGAAAGCAATCAGCCCCAGCATTTT.

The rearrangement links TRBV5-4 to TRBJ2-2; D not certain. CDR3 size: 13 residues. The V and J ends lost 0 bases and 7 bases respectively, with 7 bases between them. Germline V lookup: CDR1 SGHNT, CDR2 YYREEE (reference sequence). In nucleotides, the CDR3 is TGTGCCAGCAGCTTGGCCGGGTTCGGGGAGCTGTTTTTT. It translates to CASSLAGFGELFF.

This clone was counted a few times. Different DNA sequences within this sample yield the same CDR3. The CDR3: CASSPDQETQYF. CDR3 in DNA: TGTGCCAGCAGCCCAGACCAAGAGACCCAGTACTTC. This chain connects TRBV13 to TRBJ2-5; D call uncertain. The germline gives CDR1 PRHDT, CDR2 FYEKMQ (reference sequence). V was cut by 5 bases and J by 0 bases, with 4 bases left in between. The CDR3 sequence is 12 residues long.

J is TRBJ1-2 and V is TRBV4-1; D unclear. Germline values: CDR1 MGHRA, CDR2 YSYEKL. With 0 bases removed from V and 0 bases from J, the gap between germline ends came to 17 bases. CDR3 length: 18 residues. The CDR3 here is CASSQDIGPAAPNYGYTF. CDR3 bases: TGCGCCAGCAGCCAAGATATTGGGCCCGCGGCTCCTAACTATGGCTACACCTTC.

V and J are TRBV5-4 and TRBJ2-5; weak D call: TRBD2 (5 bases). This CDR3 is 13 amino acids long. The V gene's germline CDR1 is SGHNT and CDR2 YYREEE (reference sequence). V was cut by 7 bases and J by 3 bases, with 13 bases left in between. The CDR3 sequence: CASGRENEETQYF. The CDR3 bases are TGTGCCAGCGGCCGGGAAAATGAAGAGACCCAGTACTTC.

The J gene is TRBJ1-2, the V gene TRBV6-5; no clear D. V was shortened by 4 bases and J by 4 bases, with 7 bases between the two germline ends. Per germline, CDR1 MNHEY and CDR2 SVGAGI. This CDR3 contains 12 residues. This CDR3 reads CASSFKGYGYTF. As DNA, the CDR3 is TGTGCCAGCAGTTTCAAAGGCTATGGCTACACCTTC.

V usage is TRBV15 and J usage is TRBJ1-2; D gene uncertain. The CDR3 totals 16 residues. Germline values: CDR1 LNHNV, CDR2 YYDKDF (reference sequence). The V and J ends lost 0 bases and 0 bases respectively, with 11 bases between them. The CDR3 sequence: CATSRDLGRTNYGYTF. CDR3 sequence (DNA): TGTGCCACCAGCAGAGATCTGGGCAGGACTAACTATGGCTACACCTTC.

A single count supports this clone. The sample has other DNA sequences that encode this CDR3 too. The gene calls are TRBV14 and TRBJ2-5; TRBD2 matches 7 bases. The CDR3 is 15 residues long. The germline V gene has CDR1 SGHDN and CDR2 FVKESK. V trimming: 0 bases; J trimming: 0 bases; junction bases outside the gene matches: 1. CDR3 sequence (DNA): TGTGCCAGCAGCCAAGACGGGGGGTACCAAGAGACCCAGTACTTC. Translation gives CASSQDGGYQETQYF.

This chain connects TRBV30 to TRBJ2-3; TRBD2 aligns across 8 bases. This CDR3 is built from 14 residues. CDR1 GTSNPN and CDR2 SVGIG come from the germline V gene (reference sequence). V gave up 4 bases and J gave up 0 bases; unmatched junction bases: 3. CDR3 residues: CAWKRGSSTDTQYF. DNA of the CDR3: TGTGCCTGGAAGCGGGGGTCTAGCACAGATACGCAGTATTTT.

This CDR3 is CASSEGHQVTF. The CDR3 bases are TGTGCCAGCAGTGAAGGACACCAGGTCACCTTC. J is TRBJ1-2 and V is TRBV25-1; tentatively, D is TRBD1 (5 bases). V was cut by 2 bases and J by 13 bases, with 11 bases left in between. CDR3 length: 11 amino acids. In germline, CDR1 is MGHDK, CDR2 SYGVNS.

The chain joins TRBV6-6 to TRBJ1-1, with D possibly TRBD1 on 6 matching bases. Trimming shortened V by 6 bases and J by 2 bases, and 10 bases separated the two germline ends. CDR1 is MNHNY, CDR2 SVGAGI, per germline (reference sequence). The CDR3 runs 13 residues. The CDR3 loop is CASSLDSNTEAFF. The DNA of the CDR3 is TGTGCCAGCAGCTTGGACAGTAACACTGAAGCTTTCTTT.

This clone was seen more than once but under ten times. The CDR3 DNA sequence: TGTGCCAGCAGAGTTCCGGGACTAGCCTACGAGCAGTACTTC. It translates to CASRVPGLAYEQYF. The chain carries TRBV6-1 and TRBJ2-7; 8 bases agree with TRBD2. The CDR3 has 14 residues. The ends lost 6 bases at V and 2 bases at J; junction bases unmatched: 6. Germline lookup yields CDR1 MNHNS and CDR2 SASEGT.

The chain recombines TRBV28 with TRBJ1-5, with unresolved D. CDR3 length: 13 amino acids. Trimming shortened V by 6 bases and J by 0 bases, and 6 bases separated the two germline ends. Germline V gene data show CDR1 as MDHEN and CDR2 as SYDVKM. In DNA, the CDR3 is TGTGCCAGCAGCCGATATAGCAATCAGCCCCAGCATTTT. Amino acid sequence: CASSRYSNQPQHF.